The T cell receptor beta chain under discussion was sequenced for a study of blood T cells in healthy people across ages. The second PCR ran about 6 to 11 cycles with a sample-barcoded 5' primer and J-beta primers. MiXCR, applied by TCRdb to the 5' RACE reads, yields one record per CDR3 protein. This sample has roughly 550,000 distinct CDR3 sequences; 24% occur once, and the top ten carry just under 9%. Germline V gives CDR1 MNHEY, CDR2 SMNVEV (reference sequence). Trimming left V 4 bases short and J 0 bases short, with 16 bases between. The CDR3 contains 17 residues. These data were also filed under a second study, of T cells of mothers and their children.

The source of this sequence is a boy between 10 and 17 years old in good health. The rearrangement joins TRBV27 to TRBJ2-4; D is possibly TRBD2 (6 bases). Material for sequencing was blood. In DNA, the CDR3 is TGTGCCAGCAGTTATGCTTCCTTGGGGGGAGCCAAAAACATTCAGTACTTC. Encoded protein: CASSYASLGGAKNIQYF.